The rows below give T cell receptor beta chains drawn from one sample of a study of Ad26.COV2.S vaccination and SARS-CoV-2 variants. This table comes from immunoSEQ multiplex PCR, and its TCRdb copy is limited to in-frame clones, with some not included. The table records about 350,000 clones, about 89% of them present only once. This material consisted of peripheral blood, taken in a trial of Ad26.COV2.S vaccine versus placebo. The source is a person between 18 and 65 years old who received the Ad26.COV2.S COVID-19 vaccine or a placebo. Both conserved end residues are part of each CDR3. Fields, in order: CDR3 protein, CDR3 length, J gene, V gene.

cdr3_aa: CASSLLLNTEAFF; cdr3_length: 13; j_call: TRBJ1-1; v_call: TRBV14
cdr3_aa: CASSPSALFNYGYTF; cdr3_length: 15; j_call: TRBJ1-2; v_call: TRBV18
cdr3_aa: CASSQEGVLNTEAFF; cdr3_length: 15; j_call: TRBJ1-1; v_call: TRBV3-1/TRBV3-2
cdr3_aa: CASRLTPNTEAFF; cdr3_length: 13; j_call: TRBJ1-1; v_call: TRBV7-9
cdr3_aa: CASSDPGTGSDTQYF; cdr3_length: 15; j_call: TRBJ2-3; v_call: TRBV6-4
cdr3_aa: CASSLGSLNTEAFF; cdr3_length: 14; j_call: TRBJ1-1; v_call: TRBV5-1
cdr3_aa: CAWSIGLTTNEKLFF; cdr3_length: 15; j_call: TRBJ1-4; v_call: TRBV30
cdr3_aa: CASSQAGVLYSTNTEAFF; cdr3_length: 18; j_call: TRBJ1-1; v_call: TRBV4-2
cdr3_aa: CASSRIQGFNEQFF; cdr3_length: 14; j_call: TRBJ2-1; v_call: TRBV11-2
cdr3_aa: CASRIDSGGNTIYF; cdr3_length: 14; j_call: TRBJ1-3; v_call: TRBV6-5
cdr3_aa: CASSYEQGAGDTQYF; cdr3_length: 15; j_call: TRBJ2-3; v_call: TRBV6-2/TRBV6-3
cdr3_aa: CASSISKGYRNEQYF; cdr3_length: 15; j_call: TRBJ2-7; v_call: TRBV19